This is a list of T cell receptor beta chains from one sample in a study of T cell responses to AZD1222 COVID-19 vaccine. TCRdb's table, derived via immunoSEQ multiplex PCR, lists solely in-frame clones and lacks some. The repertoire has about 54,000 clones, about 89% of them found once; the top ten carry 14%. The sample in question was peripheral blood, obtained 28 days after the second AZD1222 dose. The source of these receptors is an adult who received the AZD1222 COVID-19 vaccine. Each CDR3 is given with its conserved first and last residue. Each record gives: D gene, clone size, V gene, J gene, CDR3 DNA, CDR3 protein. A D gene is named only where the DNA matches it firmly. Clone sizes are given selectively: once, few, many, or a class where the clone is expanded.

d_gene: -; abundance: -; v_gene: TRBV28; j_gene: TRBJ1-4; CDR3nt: TGTGCCAGCAGCCCTAACAGATCACCAACTAATGAAAAACTGTTTTTT; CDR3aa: CASSPNRSPTNEKLFF
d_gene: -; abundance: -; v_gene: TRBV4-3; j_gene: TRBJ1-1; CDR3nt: TGCGCCAGCAGCCAAGCTCTAACAAGGGCAGCTTTCTTT; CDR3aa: CASSQALTRAAFF
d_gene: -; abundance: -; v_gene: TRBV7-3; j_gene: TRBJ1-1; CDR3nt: TGTGCCAGCAGCCTTGGGAGTAACACTGAAGCTTTCTTT; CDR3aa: CASSLGSNTEAFF
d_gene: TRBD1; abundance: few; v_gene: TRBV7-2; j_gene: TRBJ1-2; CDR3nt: TGTGCCAGCAGCCCTACTCCAGGGGGAGGCTATGGCTACACCTTC; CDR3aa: CASSPTPGGGYGYTF
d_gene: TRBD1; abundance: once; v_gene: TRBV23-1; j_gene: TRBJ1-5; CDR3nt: TGCGCCAGCAGTCAGAATGACAGGGACGACCAGCCCCAGCATTTT; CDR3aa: CASSQNDRDDQPQHF
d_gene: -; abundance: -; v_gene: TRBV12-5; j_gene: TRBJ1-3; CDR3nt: TGTGCTAGTGGTTTCAGGGGCTACACCATATATTTT; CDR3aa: CASGFRGYTIYF
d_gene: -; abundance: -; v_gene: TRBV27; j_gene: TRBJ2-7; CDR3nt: TGTGCCAGCAGTCTAGGACAGCCAGGTTACGAGCAGTACTTC; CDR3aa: CASSLGQPGYEQYF
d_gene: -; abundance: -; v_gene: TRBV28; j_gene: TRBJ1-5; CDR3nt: TGTGCCAGCAGTTTGGGGTGGGGCTCTGGATATAGCAATCAGCCCCAGCATTTT; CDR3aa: CASSLGWGSGYSNQPQHF
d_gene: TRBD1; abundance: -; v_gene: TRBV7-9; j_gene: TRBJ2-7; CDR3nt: TGTGCCTTAGCACAGGGGAGTTACGAGCAGTACTTC; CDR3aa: CALAQGSYEQYF
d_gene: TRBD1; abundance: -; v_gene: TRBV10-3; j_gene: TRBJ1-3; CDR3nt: TGTGCCATCAGTGATCGGGACAGACCAGACTCCTCTGGAAACACCATATATTTT; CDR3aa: CAISDRDRPDSSGNTIYF
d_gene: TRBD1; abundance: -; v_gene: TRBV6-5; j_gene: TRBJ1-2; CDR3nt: TGTGCCAGCAGTCCAGAGAGGGGGCGAGGGAATGGCTACACCTTC; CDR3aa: CASSPERGRGNGYTF
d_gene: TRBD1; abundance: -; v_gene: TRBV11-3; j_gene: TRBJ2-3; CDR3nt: TGTGCCAGCAGCCACGATGGACAGGGGAATACGCAGTATTTT; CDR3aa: CASSHDGQGNTQYF
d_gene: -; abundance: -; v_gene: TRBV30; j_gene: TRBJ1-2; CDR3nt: TGTGCCTGGAGTCTGGGTAACTATGGCTACACCTTC; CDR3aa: CAWSLGNYGYTF
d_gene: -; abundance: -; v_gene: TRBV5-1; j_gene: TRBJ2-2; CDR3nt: TGCGCCAGCAGCTCCCCGCTAGTGGGAGGCACCGGGGAGCTGTTTTTT; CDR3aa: CASSSPLVGGTGELFF
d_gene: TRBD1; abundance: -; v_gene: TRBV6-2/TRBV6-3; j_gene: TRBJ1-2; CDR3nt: TGTGCCAGCAGCACACAGGGGGCTCCTCCTCTCTATGGCTACACCTTC; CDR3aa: CASSTQGAPPLYGYTF
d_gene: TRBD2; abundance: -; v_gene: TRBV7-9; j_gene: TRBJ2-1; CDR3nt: TGTGCCAGCAGCTCTAGGACTAGCGGGAGATTGACCTACAATGAGCAGTTCTTC; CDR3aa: CASSSRTSGRLTYNEQFF
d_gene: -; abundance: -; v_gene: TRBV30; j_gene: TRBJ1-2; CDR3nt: TGTGCCTGGAGTGTATACGGGGGGAACTATGGCTACACCTTC; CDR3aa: CAWSVYGGNYGYTF
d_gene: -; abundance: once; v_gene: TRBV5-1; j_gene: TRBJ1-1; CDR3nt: TGCGCCAGCAGAGGACACAGCAACACTGAAGCTTTCTTT; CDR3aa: CASRGHSNTEAFF
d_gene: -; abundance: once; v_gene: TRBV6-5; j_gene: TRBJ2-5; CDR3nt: TGTGCCAGCAGTTCCTTCTGGCGGGAGACCCAGTACTTC; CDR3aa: CASSSFWRETQYF
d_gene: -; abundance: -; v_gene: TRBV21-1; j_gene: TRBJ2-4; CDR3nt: TGTGCCAGCAGCAAAGCCCCGGACAGGCGAGACATTCAGTACTTC; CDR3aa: CASSKAPDRRDIQYF
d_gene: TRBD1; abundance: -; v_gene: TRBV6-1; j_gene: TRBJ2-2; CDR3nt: TGTGCCAGCAGTGAAGGGACAGGGGGTTACGCGGAGCTGTTTTTT; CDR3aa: CASSEGTGGYAELFF
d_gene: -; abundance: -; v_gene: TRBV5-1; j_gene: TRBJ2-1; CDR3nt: TGCGCCAGCAGCTTGGCCAGCGGGCGTTACAATGAGCAGTTCTTC; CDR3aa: CASSLASGRYNEQFF
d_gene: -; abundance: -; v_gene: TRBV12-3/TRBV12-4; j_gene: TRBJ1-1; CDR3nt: TGTGCCAGCAGGGACACTGAAGCTTTCTTT; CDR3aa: CASRDTEAFF
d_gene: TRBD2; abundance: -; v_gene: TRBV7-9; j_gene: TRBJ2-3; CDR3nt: TGTGCCAGCAGCCCTGGTTTGGACGGCGGGAGTTGGACAGATACGCAGTATTTT; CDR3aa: CASSPGLDGGSWTDTQYF
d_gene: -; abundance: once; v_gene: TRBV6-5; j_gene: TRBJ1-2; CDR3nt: TGTGCCACCTCAATTCTGGGGTCGAATGGCTACACCTTC; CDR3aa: CATSILGSNGYTF
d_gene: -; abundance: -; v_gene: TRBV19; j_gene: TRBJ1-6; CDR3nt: TGTGCCAGTAGTATAGCTGGGGGAGGTCAATCACCCCTCCACTTT; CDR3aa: CASSIAGGGQSPLHF
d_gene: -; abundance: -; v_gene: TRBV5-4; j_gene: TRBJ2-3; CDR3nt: TGTGCCAGCAGCTTAGAGGGGCAAGATACGCAGTATTTT; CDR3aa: CASSLEGQDTQYF
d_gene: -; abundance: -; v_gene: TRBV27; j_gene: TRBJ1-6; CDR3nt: TGTGCCAGCAGTACAGCAGAGGGGAATTCACCCCTCCACTTT; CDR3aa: CASSTAEGNSPLHF
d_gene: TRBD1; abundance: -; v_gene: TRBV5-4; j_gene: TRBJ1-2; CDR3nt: TGTGCCAGCACCGGAGGGACATCAGGGGGATATGGCTACACCTTC; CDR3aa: CASTGGTSGGYGYTF
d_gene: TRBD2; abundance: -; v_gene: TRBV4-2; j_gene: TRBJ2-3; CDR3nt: TGTGCCAGCAGCCACGATACTAGCGACCCTTCAGGAGATACGCAGTATTTT; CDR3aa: CASSHDTSDPSGDTQYF
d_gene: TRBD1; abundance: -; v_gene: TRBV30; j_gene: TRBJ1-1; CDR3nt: TGTGCCTGGAGTAGACAGGGTACAGAAGCTTTCTTT; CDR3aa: CAWSRQGTEAFF
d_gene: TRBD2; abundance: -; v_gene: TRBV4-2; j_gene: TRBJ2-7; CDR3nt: TGTGCCAGCAGCCAGGCGACTAGCGGGAGCTTCCCTAGTGAGCAGTACTTC; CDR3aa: CASSQATSGSFPSEQYF
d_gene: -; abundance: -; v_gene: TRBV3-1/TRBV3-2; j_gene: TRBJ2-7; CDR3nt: TGTGCCAGCAGCCAAAAGGCTAGACGGAACGAGCAGTACTTC; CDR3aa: CASSQKARRNEQYF
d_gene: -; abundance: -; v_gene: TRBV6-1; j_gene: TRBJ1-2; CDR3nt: TGTGCCAGCAGTGGGCAACGGATGGGGGGGGGCTATGGCTACACCTTC; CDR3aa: CASSGQRMGGGYGYTF
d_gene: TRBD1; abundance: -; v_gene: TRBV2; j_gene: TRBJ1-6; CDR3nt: TGTGCCAGCTGGAGACAGGGCGGCTCACCCCTCCACTTT; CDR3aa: CASWRQGGSPLHF
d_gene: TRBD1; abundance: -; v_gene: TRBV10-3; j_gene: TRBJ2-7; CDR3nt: TGTGCCATCAGTGAGTCGAGCGGACAGGGGTACGAGCAGTACTTC; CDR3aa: CAISESSGQGYEQYF
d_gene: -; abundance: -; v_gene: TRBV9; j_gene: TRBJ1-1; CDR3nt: TGTGCCAGCAGCCGTCGGGCTGCCTACGGGGACACTGAAGCTTTCTTT; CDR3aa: CASSRRAAYGDTEAFF
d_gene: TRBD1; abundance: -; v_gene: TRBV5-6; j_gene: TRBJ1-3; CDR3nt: TGTGCCAGCAGCTTTGGCCTTAATTACAGGGGGCCTGGAAACACCATATATTTT; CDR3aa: CASSFGLNYRGPGNTIYF
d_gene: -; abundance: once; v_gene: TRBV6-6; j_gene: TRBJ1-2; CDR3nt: TGTGCCAGCAGTAAGCTTTACACAGACCCCCTCAATGGCTACTCCTTC; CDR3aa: CASSKLYTDPLNGYSF
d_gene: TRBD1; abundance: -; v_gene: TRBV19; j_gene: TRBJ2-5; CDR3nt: TGTGCCAGTAGTGCCCCGAACAGGGGCCGGGAGACCCAGTACTTC; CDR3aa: CASSAPNRGRETQYF
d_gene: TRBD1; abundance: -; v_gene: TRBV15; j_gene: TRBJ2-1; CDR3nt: TGTGCCACCAGCAGAGGACAGGGGTCCTACAATGAGCAGTTCTTC; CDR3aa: CATSRGQGSYNEQFF
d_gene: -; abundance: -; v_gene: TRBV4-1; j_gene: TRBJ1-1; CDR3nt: TGCGCCAGCAGCCAAGAAGGAGCAGACGTGAACACTGAAGCTTTCTTT; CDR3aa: CASSQEGADVNTEAFF
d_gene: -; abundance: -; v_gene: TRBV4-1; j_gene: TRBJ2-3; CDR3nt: TGCGCCAGCAGCCCAGACGTTTCGGGGGGCCCAGATACGCAGTATTTT; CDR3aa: CASSPDVSGGPDTQYF
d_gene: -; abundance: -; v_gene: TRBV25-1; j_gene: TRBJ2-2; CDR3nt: TGTGCCACCTCTAGCCGGTACACCGGGGAGCTGTTTTTT; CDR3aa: CATSSRYTGELFF
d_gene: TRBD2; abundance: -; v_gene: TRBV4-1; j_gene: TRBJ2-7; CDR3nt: TGCGCCAGCAGCCATAGGACTAGCGGGATGGGCGAGCAGTACTTC; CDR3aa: CASSHRTSGMGEQYF
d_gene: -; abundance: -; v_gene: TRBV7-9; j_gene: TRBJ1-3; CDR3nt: TGTGCCAGCAGCTTAGATTCTGGAAACACCATATATTTT; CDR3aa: CASSLDSGNTIYF
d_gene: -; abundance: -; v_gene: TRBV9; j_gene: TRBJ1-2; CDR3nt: TGTGCCAGCAGACAGGATTTCGGGGGCTACACCTTC; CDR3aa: CASRQDFGGYTF
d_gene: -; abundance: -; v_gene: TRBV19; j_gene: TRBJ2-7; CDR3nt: TGTGCCAGTAGAGAGTCCCTAGACTGTTGCTCCTACGAGCAGTACTTC; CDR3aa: CASRESLDCCSYEQYF
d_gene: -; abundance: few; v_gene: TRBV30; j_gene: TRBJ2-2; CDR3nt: TGTGCCTGGAGTGTAGGGCAAGACGCGAACACCGGGGAGCTGTTTTTT; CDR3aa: CAWSVGQDANTGELFF
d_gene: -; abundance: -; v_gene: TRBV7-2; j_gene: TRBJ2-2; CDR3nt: TGTGCCAGCAGCTTAGTGGCAACGAACACCGGGGAGCTGTTTTTT; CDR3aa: CASSLVATNTGELFF